These T cell receptor beta chains were read from a single sample in a study of T-cell reconstitution after alpha-beta-depleted transplantation in children. TCRdb redid the calling of the PCR reads with MiXCR, one entry per CDR3 protein. The sample yields hundreds of thousands of distinct CDR3 sequences, roughly 15% seen once. Source: PBMCs from the stem cell graft donor, taken from the stem cell graft. These TCRs come from a human donor who donated a stem cell graft to a child with acute myeloid leukemia. CDR3s include the opening cysteine and the closing phenylalanine or tryptophan. D genes are given only for firm matches. Size values are once, few and many counts, or a class for expanded clones, and some rows have none.

TRBJ2-5,TRBV7-2,NA,many,TGTGCCAGCAGCCTTAGTCCAGGGGACCCAGGGGCCCAGTACTTC,CASSLSPGDPGAQYF
TRBJ1-2,TRBV20-1,NA,many,TGCAGTGCTTTGGCCAGGGGCTATGGCTACACCTTC,CSALARGYGYTF
TRBJ2-3,TRBV24-1,NA,many,TGTGCCACCAGTGATTTGCAGGGGAGTGTGTCAGATACGCAGTATTTT,CATSDLQGSVSDTQYF
TRBJ2-5,TRBV20-1,TRBD2,many,TGCAGTGCTAGCTTTTCGGGGAGGGGCAGGAACGTGGAGACCCAGTACTTC,CSASFSGRGRNVETQYF
TRBJ2-5,TRBV12-3/TRBV12-4,NA,NA,TGTGCCAGCAGTTTAGTCGGCGGATCGGGGACCCAGTACTTC,CASSLVGGSGTQYF
TRBJ1-6,TRBV4-1,TRBD1,NA,TGCGCCAGCAGCCAAGGGGGACAGGGAGGTTCACCCCTCCACTTT,CASSQGGQGGSPLHF
TRBJ2-2,TRBV7-8,TRBD1,NA,TGTGCCAGCAGCCGGGACAGGTACACCGGGGAGCTGTTTTTT,CASSRDRYTGELFF
TRBJ2-7,TRBV10-3,TRBD1,few,TGTGCCATCAGCTCGGACAGGGGGTCGTACGAGCAGTACTTC,CAISSDRGSYEQYF
TRBJ2-5,TRBV7-2,NA,many,TGTGCCAGCAGCTTGGGCTCCTACCAAGAGACCCAGTACTTC,CASSLGSYQETQYF
TRBJ2-7,TRBV20-1,NA,NA,TGCAGTGCTAGCCGGGACCCTCAGAACACCTACGAGCAGTACTTC,CSASRDPQNTYEQYF
TRBJ2-3,TRBV10-3,NA,NA,TGTGCCATCAGTGCAGGCACCACAGATACGCAGTATTTT,CAISAGTTDTQYF
TRBJ2-1,TRBV15,TRBD1,NA,TGTGCCACCGGGCCCAGGGACAGGGCCAATGAGCAGTTCTTC,CATGPRDRANEQFF
TRBJ2-5,TRBV9,NA,few,TGTGCCAGCAGCGTTCCTGGGGAAGAGACCCAGTACTTC,CASSVPGEETQYF
TRBJ1-4,TRBV20-1,NA,NA,TGCAGTGCTCTTCCACCAGGGGTCGTCGGTGAAAAACTGTTTTTT,CSALPPGVVGEKLFF
TRBJ2-2,TRBV6-5,NA,NA,TGTGCCAGCAGTTACCCCCGGCCCGGGGAGCTGTTTTTT,CASSYPRPGELFF
TRBJ2-1,TRBV20-1,TRBD2,many,TGCAGTGCTAGAGAATTACTAGCGGGTTACAATGAGCAGTTCTTC,CSARELLAGYNEQFF
TRBJ1-2,TRBV20-1,TRBD1,many,TGCAGTGCTGGGACAGGGGATGGCTACACCTTC,CSAGTGDGYTF
TRBJ1-1,TRBV20-1,NA,many,TGCAGTGCAAGGACAGTATCTGAAGCTTTCTTT,CSARTVSEAFF
TRBJ2-3,TRBV20-1,TRBD2,many,TGCAGTGCGTCAAGCGGGGGGCCCACAGATACGCAGTATTTT,CSASSGGPTDTQYF
TRBJ1-1,TRBV12-3/TRBV12-4,NA,NA,TGTGCCAGCAGGATGACAGAAAACACTGAAGCTTTCTTT,CASRMTENTEAFF
TRBJ1-6,TRBV27,NA,NA,TGTGCCAGCAGTAAGGGGGAAGCCTATAATTCACCCCTCCACTTT,CASSKGEAYNSPLHF
TRBJ2-3,TRBV11-2,NA,NA,TGTGCCAGCAGCTTAGAAGGGGGATCTAGCACAGATACGCAGTATTTT,CASSLEGGSSTDTQYF
TRBJ1-1,TRBV6-2/TRBV6-3,NA,NA,TGTGCCAGCACCCCATCGGAGGGAAACCCTGAAGCTTTCTTT,CASTPSEGNPEAFF
TRBJ2-1,TRBV7-8,TRBD2,few,TGTGCCAGCAGCCCGTTAGCGGGGGGAGCGAATGAGCAGTTCTTC,CASSPLAGGANEQFF
TRBJ2-4,TRBV20-1,NA,many,TGCAGTGCCACTACAGGGACCATAGCCAAAAACATTCAGTACTTC,CSATTGTIAKNIQYF
TRBJ1-1,TRBV20-1,NA,NA,TGCAGTGCTAGAGAGCCCAGGGGGAACACTGAAGCTTTCTTT,CSAREPRGNTEAFF
TRBJ2-3,TRBV7-3,TRBD1,many,TGTGCCAGCAGTCCGACAGGGGTGGCAGATACGCAGTATTTT,CASSPTGVADTQYF
TRBJ1-5,TRBV6-5,NA,NA,TGTGCCAGCAGTTACGACGGATTCAATCAGCCCCAGCATTTT,CASSYDGFNQPQHF
TRBJ2-7,TRBV7-2,TRBD1,many,TGTGCCAGCAGCTTCCGACAGGGGGAGCAGTACTTC,CASSFRQGEQYF
TRBJ2-7,TRBV12-5,NA,few,TGTGCTAGTGGGCCTTGGGACCGGACCTCCTACGAGCAGTACTTC,CASGPWDRTSYEQYF
TRBJ1-5,TRBV7-2,TRBD1,NA,TGTGCCAGCAGCTTAGTAGGACAGGGGGTCAATCAGCCCCAGCATTTT,CASSLVGQGVNQPQHF
TRBJ2-3,TRBV10-1,NA,NA,TGCGCCAGCAGTGACAGGGGTCCTCGGACAGATACGCAGTATTTT,CASSDRGPRTDTQYF
TRBJ1-4,TRBV7-2,NA,NA,TGTGCCAGCAGCTTATACAAGGGAACTAATGAAAAACTGTTTTTT,CASSLYKGTNEKLFF
TRBJ1-1,TRBV13,NA,few,TGTGCCAGCAGCTCTACAGGACGGGGGAACACTGAAGCTTTCTTT,CASSSTGRGNTEAFF
TRBJ2-2,TRBV29-1,TRBD2,NA,TGCAGCGCCTGGGGGGGTGGCACCGGGGAGCTGTTTTTT,CSAWGGGTGELFF
TRBJ2-1,TRBV28,NA,few,TGTGCCAGCAGGCCGACAGTACTGGATGAGCAGTTCTTC,CASRPTVLDEQFF